These 22 T cell receptor beta chains originate from one sample sequenced in a study of beta chain features in type 1 diabetes. TCRB transcripts that were expressed got sequenced, as all of the isolated RNA had been reverse transcribed. Sequencing was performed with immunoSEQ multiplex PCR; in TCRdb, only in-frame clones are kept and a portion is missing. The sample gives roughly 500,000 clones, around 30% of which show up once; around 0.065% is in the top ten. Sequenced material: naive CD4+ T cells from blood. Receptor source: a man aged 18-30 years in good health.

This chain joins TRBV7-8 and TRBJ2-7; TRBD2 agrees at 7 bases. V lost 5 bases, J lost 5 bases, and 15 bases stayed unmatched. The CDR3 extends over 16 amino acids. Germline CDR1 is SGHVS and CDR2 is FQNEAQ. CDR3 loop: CASSKTPLREPHEQYF. Written as DNA, the CDR3 is TGTGCCAGCAGCAAAACCCCCCTGCGGGAGCCCCACGAGCAGTACTTC.

In its sample, this clone was seen a few times. The rearrangement links TRBV30 to TRBJ2-7, with 10 bases fitting TRBD2. V was clipped by 8 bases and J by 6 bases; unmatched bases: 16. This CDR3 comprises 15 residues. Germline V lookup: CDR1 GTSNPN, CDR2 SVGIG (reference sequence). CDR3: CAGESGLAGASEQYF. CDR3 nucleotide sequence: TGTGCCGGCGAATCGGGGCTAGCGGGAGCGTCCGAGCAGTACTTC.

The genes are TRBV30 and TRBJ2-3; 9 bases align to TRBD2. The ends lost 1 base at V and 4 bases at J; junction bases unmatched: 6. The CDR3 spans 15 residues. Germline V gives CDR1 GTSNPN, CDR2 SVGIG (reference sequence). CDR3 loop: CAWSGGRDRADTQYF. In nucleotides, the CDR3 is TGTGCCTGGAGTGGCGGGAGGGACCGAGCAGATACGCAGTATTTT. Combining the CDR3 with reference TRBV30 and TRBJ2-3 gives the whole variable domain SQTIHQWPATLVQPVGSPLSLECTVEGTSNPNLYWYRQAAGRGLQLLFYSVGIGQISSEVPQNLSASRPQDRQFILSSKKLLLSDSGFYLCAWSGGRDRADTQYFGPGTRLTVL.

This clone came up a few times. Other DNA sequences in this sample translate to the same CDR3. The V call is TRBV30, the J call TRBJ1-5, with unresolved D. The V gene's germline CDR1 is GTSNPN and CDR2 SVGIG (reference sequence). With 1 base removed from V and 3 bases from J, the gap between germline ends came to 7 bases. CDR3 length: 13 residues. The CDR3, as DNA: TGTGCCTGGAGTGGCCGGCTCAATCAGCCCCAGCATTTT. It codes for CAWSGRLNQPQHF.

The chain recombines TRBV10-2 with TRBJ2-5; D tentatively fits TRBD1 or TRBD2 (7 bases each). The ends were cut back, 2 bases at V and 1 base at J, with 14 bases in the middle. The CDR3 runs to 16 residues. From germline, CDR1 is WSHSY and CDR2 SAAADI. CDR3 protein: CASSESGTALQETQYF. DNA of the CDR3: TGCGCCAGCAGTGAGAGCGGGACAGCGCTCCAAGAGACCCAGTACTTC.

This clone was seen only once. The chain combines TRBV6-5 with TRBJ2-7, with 10 nucleotides matching TRBD1. Germline-derived CDR1 and CDR2 are MNHEY and SVGAGI. CDR3 length: 15 residues. The V gene end was trimmed by 0 bases and the J gene end by 7 bases; junction bases not matched to a gene: 6. The CDR3 loop reads CASSYSRQGAGEQYF. The DNA of the CDR3 is TGTGCCAGCAGTTACTCCAGACAGGGGGCGGGTGAGCAGTACTTC.

The V call is TRBV6-6, the J call TRBJ1-5, with D possibly matching TRBD1 (6 bases). The V gene's germline CDR1 is MNHNY and CDR2 SVGAGI (reference sequence). This CDR3 comprises 14 residues. Trimming cost V 6 bases and J 5 bases, with 14 bases left between them. In nucleotides, the CDR3 is TGTGCCAGCAGCACAGGACAGTCGCATCAGCCCCAGCATTTT. It is translated as CASSTGQSHQPQHF.

The chain recombines TRBV7-2 with TRBJ2-7; 9 bases are a match to TRBD1. The CDR3 is 16 amino acids. V shed 2 bases and J 0 bases; nucleotides not matched to a gene: 5. Germline assignment: CDR1 SGHTA and CDR2 FQGNSA. The chain's CDR3 is CASSLSTGGASYEQYF. The CDR3 DNA reads TGTGCCAGCAGCTTAAGTACAGGGGGCGCCTCCTACGAGCAGTACTTC.

This sequence joins TRBV29-1 and TRBJ1-2, with D possibly matching TRBD1 (6 bases). CDR1 and CDR2 (germline): SQVTM, ANQGSEA. The V and J ends lost 1 base and 6 bases respectively, with 9 bases between them. This CDR3 has 12 residues. The CDR3 loop is CSVEGQGNGYTF. The CDR3 bases are TGCAGCGTTGAAGGGCAGGGGAATGGCTACACCTTC.

The chain carries TRBV5-1 and TRBJ2-7; D perhaps matches TRBD1 (6 bases). V lost 5 bases to trimming and J lost 0 bases, with 15 bases between them. The CDR3 runs to 15 residues. The V gene's germline CDR1 is SGHRS and CDR2 YFSETQ. In DNA, the CDR3 is TGCGCCAGCAGACCCGGGACAAGTACCTCCTACGAGCAGTACTTC. This codes for CASRPGTSTSYEQYF.

CDR3 nucleotide sequence: TGCGCCAGCAGCCAACCCGTAGCGGGAGACCGCATTCAGTACTTC. Amino acid sequence: CASSQPVAGDRIQYF. The chain carries TRBV4-1 and TRBJ2-4, with TRBD2 matching over 9 bases. Germline CDR1 MGHRA, CDR2 YSYEKL. This CDR3 is built from 15 residues. Trimming cost V 2 bases and J 9 bases; bases outside gene matches: 8.

The CDR3 sequence: CASGAGMGSYNEQFF. CDR3 coding DNA: TGTGCTAGTGGTGCTGGTATGGGCTCCTACAATGAGCAGTTCTTC. The chain combines TRBV12-5 with TRBJ2-1, with unresolved D. From germline, CDR1 is LGHNT and CDR2 FRNRAP. This CDR3 comprises 15 residues. V dropped 5 bases and J dropped 0 bases, with 11 bases sitting between them.

This clone was detected a few times. The chain employs TRBV30 and TRBJ2-1; D is undetermined. The germline V gene has CDR1 GTSNPN and CDR2 SVGIG (reference sequence). The CDR3 spans 10 residues. Trimming took 3 bases from V and 5 from J, leaving 2 bases between them. DNA for the CDR3: TGTGCCTGGAGGGACAATGAGCAGTTCTTC. Protein product: CAWRDNEQFF.

Only a few counts were recorded for this clone. The chain couples TRBV10-3 to TRBJ2-7, with 7 nucleotides matching TRBD2. CDR1 is ENHRY and CDR2 is SYGVKD in the germline V gene. The J segment lost 0 bases and the V segment lost 10 bases, leaving 12 bases of the junction unmatched. The CDR3 loop spans 15 amino acids. DNA for the CDR3: TGTGCCACCCGGAGCTCTAGCGGAAGCTCCTACGAGCAGTACTTC. The encoded protein is CATRSSSGSSYEQYF.

Remarks on this clone: Other DNA sequences in this specimen translate into the identical CDR3. V usage is TRBV30 and J usage is TRBJ1-1; a possible D gene is TRBD1 (5 bases). Germline V gives CDR1 GTSNPN, CDR2 SVGIG (reference sequence). The CDR3 is 13 residues long. With 0 bases removed from V and 3 bases from J, the gap between germline ends came to 8 bases. The CDR3 loop is CAWSVRGDTEAFF. For the CDR3, the DNA is TGTGCCTGGAGTGTAAGAGGGGACACTGAAGCTTTCTTT.

The J gene is TRBJ2-1, the V gene TRBV15; 9 bases are shared with TRBD2. V was clipped by 1 base and J by 6 bases; unmatched bases: 4. The CDR3 contains 15 residues. Germline-derived CDR1 and CDR2 are LNHNV and YYDKDF (reference sequence). CDR3 nucleotides: TGTGCCACCAGCAGAGTAGCGGGAGTCAGCAATGAGCAGTTCTTC. This gives the protein CATSRVAGVSNEQFF.

The rearrangement joins TRBV13 to TRBJ2-7; TRBD1 might be the D (5 bases). Looked up from germline, CDR1 is PRHDT and CDR2 is FYEKMQ (reference sequence). V lost 5 bases and J lost 0, with 11 bases in between. The CDR3 is 14 residues long. CDR3 protein: CASSQDISSYEQYF. CDR3 sequence (DNA): TGTGCCAGCAGCCAGGACATTAGCTCCTACGAGCAGTACTTC.

This clone was observed a handful of times. The V and J genes are TRBV29-1 and TRBJ2-1; 7 positions agree with TRBD1. Trimming removed 4 bases from V and 5 bases from J; junction bases left unmatched: 8. Germline CDR1 and CDR2: SQVTM and ANQGSEA. The CDR3 extends over 14 amino acids. CDR3 nucleotides: TGCAGCGTTGTACAGGGGAATTTCCACAATGAGCAGTTCTTC. Encoded protein: CSVVQGNFHNEQFF.

The J gene is TRBJ2-7, the V gene TRBV6-6; 7 bases are a match to TRBD2. Unmatched junction bases numbered 4, after V lost 2 bases and J lost 3 bases. The CDR3 has 14 amino acids. Germline assignment: CDR1 MNHNY and CDR2 SVGAGI (reference sequence). CDR3 sequence reads: CASSYMGGSYEQYF. As DNA, the CDR3 is TGTGCCAGCAGTTACATGGGCGGGAGCTACGAGCAGTACTTC.

The V and J genes are TRBV14 and TRBJ2-5; D not resolved. The CDR3 consists of 13 residues. CDR1 and CDR2 from the germline V gene are SGHDN and FVKESK. Between the trimmed V and J ends, which lost 1 base and 5 bases, there was a span of 8 bases. The CDR3 coding sequence is TGTGCCAGCAGCCAAGGTCCATTGGAGACCCAGTACTTC. Protein product: CASSQGPLETQYF.

In this sample, this clone turned up a few times. The sample has other DNA sequences that encode this CDR3 too. The V call is TRBV27, the J call TRBJ2-6; D uncertain. This CDR3 comprises 13 residues. CDR1 is MNHEY and CDR2 is SMNVEV in the germline V gene (reference sequence). V gave up 6 bases and J gave up 0 bases, with 3 bases separating them. CDR3 region: CASRDSGANVLTF. CDR3 sequence (DNA): TGTGCCAGCAGGGACTCTGGGGCCAACGTCCTGACTTTC.

The chain joins TRBV27 to TRBJ2-1, with 9 bases fitting TRBD2. V was clipped by 6 bases and J by 7 bases; unmatched bases: 1. CDR3 size: 12 residues. From germline, CDR1 is MNHEY and CDR2 SMNVEV (reference sequence). Written as DNA, the CDR3 is TGTGCCAGCAGGGCGGGAGGGAATGAGCAGTTCTTC. Its translation is CASRAGGNEQFF.